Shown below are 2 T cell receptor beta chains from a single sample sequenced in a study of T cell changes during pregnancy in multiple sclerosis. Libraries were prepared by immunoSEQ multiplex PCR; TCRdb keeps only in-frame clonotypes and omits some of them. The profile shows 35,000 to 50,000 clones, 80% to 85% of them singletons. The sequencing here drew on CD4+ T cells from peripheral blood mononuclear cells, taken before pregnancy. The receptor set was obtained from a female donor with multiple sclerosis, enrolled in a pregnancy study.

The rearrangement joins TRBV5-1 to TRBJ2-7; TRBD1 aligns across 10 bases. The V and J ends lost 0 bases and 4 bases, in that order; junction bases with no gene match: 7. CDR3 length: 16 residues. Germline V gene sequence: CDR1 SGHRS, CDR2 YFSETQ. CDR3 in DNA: TGCGCCAGCAGCTTGGCTCTGGGACAGGGGAATTACGAGCAGTACTTC. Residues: CASSLALGQGNYEQYF.

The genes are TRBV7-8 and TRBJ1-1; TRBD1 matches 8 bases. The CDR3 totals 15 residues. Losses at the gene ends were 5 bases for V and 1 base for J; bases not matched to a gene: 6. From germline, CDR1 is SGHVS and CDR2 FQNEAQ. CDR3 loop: CASSRGQGSNTEAFF. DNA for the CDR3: TGTGCCAGCAGCCGAGGACAGGGTTCGAACACTGAAGCTTTCTTT.